This T cell receptor beta chain comes out of a study of regulatory T cells in long-lasting Graves disease. Study context: In persistent Graves' disease, antithyroid drugs had been taken for over 5 years and TSH receptor antibodies stayed positive.

This clonotype has at least ten counts. iRepertoire HTBI primers and Arm-PCR of CDR3 regions built TCR beta libraries. TCRdb reanalysed the multiplex PCR reads using MiXCR and keeps one entry per CDR3 protein. This table holds 450,000 or so distinct CDR3 sequences, roughly 20% found once. V lost 3 bases, J lost 3 bases, and 8 bases lay in between. The CDR3 totals 14 residues. Germline CDR1 is SNHLY and CDR2 is FYNNEI. As to time point: persistent/refractory GD, antithyroid drugs over 5 years with positive TRAb. From PBMCs, RNA was extracted and then used to make the TCR library. Patients hailed from an endocrinology department in Xi'an, China.

This chain joins TRBV2 and TRBJ2-2; D unresolved. Sample: peripheral blood mononuclear cells (PBMCs), taken when the disease was refractory, from a patient treated with antithyroid drugs. This TCR was recovered from a female donor with Graves disease. Written as DNA, the CDR3 is TGTGCCAGCAGTGAGTTGGCCGACACCGGGGAGCTGTTTTTT. It specifies CASSELADTGELFF.